Below are 27 T cell receptor beta chains sequenced from a single sample in a study of T cell changes during pregnancy in multiple sclerosis. TCRdb keeps only in-frame clones here, not all; method: immunoSEQ multiplex PCR. Of approximately 68,000 clones listed, 91% are singletons. The source material was peripheral blood, sampled in the third trimester of pregnancy. These receptors were collected from a female donor in good health, enrolled as a control in a pregnancy study.

The rearrangement links TRBV27 to TRBJ1-1; weak D call: TRBD1 (5 bases). Trimming removed 0 bases from V and 1 base from J, with 9 bases in between. The CDR3 runs 15 residues. Per germline, CDR1 MNHEY and CDR2 SMNVEV (reference sequence). The CDR3 loop reads CASSLSSGGNTEAFF. The CDR3 nucleotides read TGTGCCAGCAGTTTATCATCGGGGGGGAACACTGAAGCTTTCTTT.

This sequence joins TRBV18 and TRBJ1-4; D ambiguous. The CDR3 contains 14 residues. Germline-derived CDR1 and CDR2 are KGHSH and LQKENI. Trimming took off 2 bases at V and 3 bases at J, with 7 bases between the two ends. CDR3 DNA: TGTGCCAGCTCACCAGGAGCTTCTAATGAAAAACTGTTTTTT. Translation gives CASSPGASNEKLFF.

The gene calls are TRBV28 and TRBJ1-2; the match to TRBD1 covers 8 bases. Looked up from germline, CDR1 is MDHEN and CDR2 is SYDVKM. This CDR3 is built from 16 residues. The J segment lost 6 bases and the V segment lost 1 base, leaving 10 bases of the junction unmatched. CDR3 sequence reads: CASSLFGGQAVHGYTF. Here the CDR3 DNA reads TGTGCCAGCAGTTTATTCGGGGGACAGGCGGTACATGGCTACACCTTC.

The chain combines TRBV7-8 with TRBJ1-5; no clear D. This CDR3 region has 14 residues. CDR1 is SGHVS, CDR2 FQNEAQ, per germline. V was shortened by 2 bases and J by 0 bases, with 5 bases between the two germline ends. The CDR3 nucleotides read TGTGCCAGCAGCTTAATCTATAGCAATCAGCCCCAGCATTTT. The encoded protein is CASSLIYSNQPQHF.

This clone has only one observation. V usage is TRBV15 and J usage is TRBJ1-2, with TRBD1 as a possible D gene (5 bases). CDR3 length: 15 residues. The ends were cut back, 1 base at V and 6 bases at J, with 15 bases in the middle. The germline V gene has CDR1 LNHNV and CDR2 YYDKDF (reference sequence). The CDR3 DNA reads as TGTGCCACCAGCAGAGGCGGGGGGATGAGGGATGGCTACACCTTC. It encodes CATSRGGGMRDGYTF.

The chain employs TRBV4-1 and TRBJ1-2, with D unclear. The CDR3 loop spans 11 amino acids. Per the germline V gene, CDR1 is MGHRA and CDR2 is YSYEKL. V lost 1 base, J lost 8 bases, and 5 bases lay in between. CDR3 in amino acids: CASSQVSGYTF. In nucleotides, the CDR3 is TGCGCCAGCAGCCAAGTCTCCGGCTACACCTTC.

This CDR3 reads CASSLQQAYEQYF. The CDR3 nucleotides are TGCGCCAGCAGCTTGCAACAGGCCTACGAGCAGTACTTC. This chain connects TRBV5-1 to TRBJ2-7; D possibly corresponds to TRBD1 (5 bases). Germline V gives CDR1 SGHRS, CDR2 YFSETQ. The ends were cut back, 1 base at V and 2 bases at J, with 7 bases in the middle. CDR3 length: 13 amino acids.

The chain links TRBV29-1 to TRBJ1-1, with D maybe TRBD1 (5 bases). The V gene lost 3 bases and the J gene lost 0 bases, with 14 bases spanning the gap. The germline gives CDR1 SQVTM, CDR2 ANQGSEA. This CDR3 has 15 residues. CDR3 nucleotide sequence: TGCAGCGTTGACCCAAGACAGAGTATGAACACTGAAGCTTTCTTT. Amino acids: CSVDPRQSMNTEAFF.

The gene calls are TRBV6-4 and TRBJ2-3; tentatively, D is TRBD1 (5 bases). V lost 5 bases, J lost 1 base, and 13 bases lay in between. The CDR3 length is 15 residues. The V gene's germline CDR1 is MRHNA and CDR2 SNTAGT. CDR3 region: CASSLQGAGTDTQYF. CDR3 in DNA: TGTGCCAGCAGTCTTCAAGGGGCTGGCACAGATACGCAGTATTTT.

V usage is TRBV19 and J usage is TRBJ1-5, with D possibly matching TRBD1 (6 bases). The CDR3 runs 14 residues. V was trimmed by 4 bases and J by 6 bases, leaving 13 bases between them. In germline, CDR1 is LNHDA, CDR2 SQIVND (reference sequence). CDR3 nucleotide sequence: TGTGCCAGTAGTAGCGGACAGACAGGTCAGCCCCAGCATTTT. This codes for CASSSGQTGQPQHF.

V is TRBV5-4 and J is TRBJ1-2; 7 nucleotides line up with TRBD1. The CDR3 is made up of 14 amino acids. Germline V gives CDR1 SGHNT, CDR2 YYREEE (reference sequence). V lost 0 bases to trimming and J lost 6 bases; unmatched junction nucleotides: 5. The CDR3 region has the DNA TGTGCCAGCAGCTTGGCCAGGGGGAAAGATGGCTACACCTTC. Its protein is CASSLARGKDGYTF.

The V gene is TRBV4-1, the J gene TRBJ2-2; tentative D call: TRBD1 (6 bases). The CDR3 runs to 16 residues. The germline V and J ends were trimmed by 1 base and 6 bases, with 15 bases remaining between them. CDR1 is MGHRA, CDR2 YSYEKL, per germline. CDR3 in DNA: TGCGCCAGCAGCCAAGTTGGGCAGGGGAATGCCGGGGAGCTGTTTTTT. This encodes CASSQVGQGNAGELFF.

V gene TRBV7-6 combines with J gene TRBJ1-5; 7 nucleotides agree with TRBD1. Trimming took 6 bases from V and 7 from J; bases not matched to a gene: 9. Germline values: CDR1 SGHVS, CDR2 FNYEAQ. This CDR3 spans 14 amino acids. CDR3: CASSSGQEGQPQHF. CDR3 sequence (DNA): TGTGCCAGCAGTTCCGGACAGGAGGGACAGCCCCAGCATTTT.

V is TRBV7-6 and J is TRBJ2-5; possibly TRBD1 for D (5 bases). Germline V gene data show CDR1 as SGHVS and CDR2 as FNYEAQ. The germline V and J ends were trimmed by 2 bases and 4 bases, with 8 bases remaining between them. The CDR3 length is 13 residues. Here the CDR3 reads CASSLRGLETQYF. The CDR3 bases are TGTGCCAGCAGCTTAAGGGGCTTAGAGACCCAGTACTTC.

V is TRBV7-9 and J is TRBJ2-7, with D possibly matching TRBD1 (5 bases). The CDR3 covers 15 residues. V gave up 1 base and J gave up 1 base, with 11 bases separating them. Germline V gene sequence: CDR1 SEHNR, CDR2 FQNEAQ (reference sequence). The CDR3 nucleotides read TGTGCCAGCAGCTTAGAACAGGCCATTTCCTACGAGCAGTACTTC. Its translation is CASSLEQAISYEQYF.

This chain connects TRBV9 to TRBJ2-7, with a possible D match to TRBD2 (5 bases). This CDR3 has 15 residues. Deletions cut 3 bases from V and 4 bases from J, with 17 bases between. Germline V gene data show CDR1 as SGDLS and CDR2 as YYNGEE. The chain's CDR3 is CASSARTADLYEQYF. The CDR3 DNA is TGTGCCAGCAGCGCCCGGACTGCTGACCTATACGAGCAGTACTTC. Based on the CDR3 plus reference TRBV9 and TRBJ2-7, the full variable domain is DSGVTQTPKHLITATGQRVTLRCSPRSGDLSVYWYQQSLDQGLQFLIQYYNGEERAKGNILERFSAQQFPDLHSELNLSSLELGDSALYFCASSARTADLYEQYFGPGTRLTVT.

The rearrangement uses TRBV6-1 and TRBJ1-1; D may be TRBD1 (5 bases). CDR1 is MNHNS, CDR2 SASEGT, per germline. The CDR3 covers 14 residues. The V end lost 1 base, the J end lost 2 bases, and 8 bases lay between the germline ends. The chain's CDR3 is CASSEEGANTEAFF. The CDR3 DNA sequence: TGTGCCAGCAGTGAAGAAGGGGCCAACACTGAAGCTTTCTTT.

The V gene is TRBV7-2, the J gene TRBJ1-4; tentative D call: TRBD1 (5 bases). The CDR3 consists of 15 residues. V was shortened by 5 bases and J by 3 bases, with 13 bases between the two germline ends. CDR1 and CDR2 from the germline V gene are SGHTA and FQGNSA. The CDR3 here is CASSRDSAANEKLFF. The CDR3 coding sequence is TGTGCCAGCAGCCGCGACAGCGCCGCTAATGAAAAACTGTTTTTT. Variable domain in full (rest from reference TRBV7-2 and TRBJ1-4): GAGVSQSPSNKVTEKGKDVELRCDPISGHTALYWYRQSLGQGLEFLIYFQGNSAPDKSGLPSDRFSAERTGGSVSTLTIQRTQQEDSAVYLCASSRDSAANEKLFFGSGTQLSVL.

The chain uses TRBV5-1 and TRBJ2-3; no firm D call. Per germline, CDR1 SGHRS and CDR2 YFSETQ. The CDR3 covers 16 residues. Trimming shortened V by 8 bases and J by 1 base, and 20 bases separated the two germline ends. CDR3 sequence (DNA): TGCGCCAGTTCGCTGGCAGTTACAGAACGCACAGATACGCAGTATTTT. Protein sequence: CASSLAVTERTDTQYF.

This chain connects TRBV7-6 to TRBJ2-1; 13 nucleotides line up with TRBD2. CDR1 and CDR2 from the germline V gene are SGHVS and FNYEAQ. After removal of 4 bases from V and 5 bases from J, the junction contained 5 bases not matched to a gene. The CDR3 runs to 16 residues. The CDR3 region is CASSSLGLAGNNEQFF. DNA of the CDR3: TGTGCCAGCAGCTCTCTGGGACTAGCGGGGAACAATGAGCAGTTCTTC. Full variable domain (rest looked up from reference TRBV7-6 and TRBJ2-1): GAGVSQSPRYKVTKRGQDVALRCDPISGHVSLYWYRQALGQGPEFLTYFNYEAQQDKSGLPNDRFSAERPEGSISTLTIQRTEQRDSAMYRCASSSLGLAGNNEQFFGPGTRLTVL.

Regarding this clone: This sample includes further DNA sequences coding for the same CDR3. This CDR3 is CASSPGTGGNQPQHF. CDR3 coding DNA: TGTGCCAGCTCACCTGGGACAGGGGGTAATCAGCCCCAGCATTTT. The chain carries TRBV18 and TRBJ1-5; 11 bases match TRBD1. CDR3 length: 15 amino acids. J lost 4 bases, V lost 3 bases, and 2 bases had no gene match. Per germline, CDR1 KGHSH and CDR2 LQKENI.

Here the CDR3 reads CATSRDRGQGNQPQHF. In nucleotides, the CDR3 is TGTGCCACCAGCAGAGACAGGGGGCAGGGCAATCAGCCCCAGCATTTT. The V call is TRBV15, the J call TRBJ1-5; 8 bases are shared with TRBD1. The CDR3 contains 16 residues. With V trimmed by 0 bases and J by 2 bases, 3 bases remained unmatched. Germline CDR1 and CDR2: LNHNV and YYDKDF (reference sequence). The complete variable domain, with remaining parts taken from reference TRBV15 and TRBJ1-5, reads DAMVIQNPRYQVTQFGKPVTLSCSQTLNHNVMYWYQQKSSQAPKLLFHYYDKDFNNEADTPDNFQSRRPNTSFCFLDIRSPGLGDTAMYLCATSRDRGQGNQPQHFGDGTRLSIL.

The V call is TRBV19, the J call TRBJ1-5; 8 bases map to TRBD1. Germline V CDR1 and CDR2: LNHDA, SQIVND (reference sequence). The length of the CDR3 is 15 residues. Trimming cost V 3 bases and J 4 bases; bases outside gene matches: 5. CDR3 protein: CASSISDRVNQPQHF. CDR3 bases: TGTGCCAGTAGTATCTCGGACAGGGTGAATCAGCCCCAGCATTTT.

This rearrangement joins TRBV18 to TRBJ1-2, with D unresolved. The CDR3 contains 14 residues. V lost 0 bases to trimming and J lost 0 bases, with 5 bases between them. The germline CDR1 and CDR2 sequences are KGHSH and LQKENI. The CDR3 region has the DNA TGTGCCAGCTCACCACCGGACTCTAACTATGGCTACACCTTC. Amino acids: CASSPPDSNYGYTF.

This clone was seen once. The chain carries TRBV7-9 and TRBJ2-5; the D gene is possibly TRBD2 (5 bases). Germline loops: CDR1 SEHNR, CDR2 FQNEAQ (reference sequence). V lost 6 bases and J 5 bases, leaving 10 bases between the germline ends. The CDR3 is made up of 12 amino acids. The CDR3 DNA reads as TGTGCCAGCAGAACCTCGGGGGAGACCCAGTACTTC. This codes for CASRTSGETQYF.

V usage is TRBV13 and J usage is TRBJ1-6; TRBD1 is a possible D gene (6 bases). This CDR3 has 16 amino acids. Trimming pared 5 bases from V and 10 bases from J, leaving 21 bases between. Germline V lookup: CDR1 PRHDT, CDR2 FYEKMQ (reference sequence). The CDR3 is CASSPPYREGGSPLHF. For the CDR3, the DNA is TGTGCCAGCAGCCCTCCCTACAGGGAGGGAGGCTCACCCCTCCACTTT.

The chain couples TRBV7-8 to TRBJ2-7, with TRBD1 identical over 8 bases. J lost 5 bases, V lost 1 base, and 4 bases had no gene match. The CDR3 loop spans 14 amino acids. Germline values: CDR1 SGHVS, CDR2 FQNEAQ. The CDR3: CASSLEDRGHEQYF. In nucleotides, the CDR3 is TGTGCCAGCAGCTTAGAAGACAGGGGCCACGAGCAGTACTTC.